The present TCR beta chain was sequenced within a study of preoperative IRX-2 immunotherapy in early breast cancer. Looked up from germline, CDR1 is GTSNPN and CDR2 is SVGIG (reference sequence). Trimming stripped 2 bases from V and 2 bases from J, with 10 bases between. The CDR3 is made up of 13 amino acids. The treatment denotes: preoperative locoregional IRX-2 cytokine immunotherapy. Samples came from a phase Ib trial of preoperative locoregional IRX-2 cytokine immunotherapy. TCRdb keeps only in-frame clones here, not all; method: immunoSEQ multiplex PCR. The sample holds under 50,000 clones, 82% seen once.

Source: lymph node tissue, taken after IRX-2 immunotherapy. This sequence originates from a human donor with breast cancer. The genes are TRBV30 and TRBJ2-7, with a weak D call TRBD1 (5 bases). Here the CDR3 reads CAWSWGRAYEQYF. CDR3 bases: TGTGCCTGGAGTTGGGGCCGCGCCTACGAGCAGTACTTC.